The following is a TCR beta chain sequence with its context. As originally analysed: From ImmunoSEQ came sequences covering only the junction and carrying no quality scores, so filtering differed. Sequencing was performed with immunoSEQ multiplex PCR; in TCRdb, only in-frame clones are kept and a portion is missing. V and J calls plus clone size are reproduced from that table; the DNA served to infer D and trimming. This table holds 2 million to 2.5 million clones, roughly 93% found once. The entry originates in a study of shared clonotypes between healthy human individuals. All donors were healthy HIV-negative adults lacking recent acute infections or vaccinations. Germline lookup yields CDR1 LNHNV and CDR2 YYDKDF (reference sequence). The V and J ends lost 3 bases and 1 base, in that order; junction bases with no gene match: 5. The CDR3 has 18 amino acids.

The chain couples TRBV15 to TRBJ2-3; 15 nucleotides match TRBD2. Sequencing input: naive CD4+ T cells from PBMCs. Indicated subset: CD45RA+ positively selected. This receptor was obtained from a man aged 18-30 years in good health. Some clones in this sample may be carry-over from other donors' samples. This CDR3 reads CATSRGLAGGLGTDTQYF. The CDR3 DNA follows: TGTGCCACCAGCAGGGGACTAGCGGGAGGCCTAGGCACAGATACGCAGTATTTT. Combining the CDR3 with reference TRBV15 and TRBJ2-3 gives the whole variable domain DAMVIQNPRYQVTQFGKPVTLSCSQTLNHNVMYWYQQKSSQAPKLLFHYYDKDFNNEADTPDNFQSRRPNTSFCFLDIRSPGLGDTAMYLCATSRGLAGGLGTDTQYFGPGTRLTVL.